Following are 23 T cell receptor beta chains from one sample sequenced in a study of T cell responses to AZD1222 COVID-19 vaccine. Some clones are missing from TCRdb's copy, which holds only in-frame ones; the method was immunoSEQ multiplex PCR. The sample shows roughly 66,000 clones, roughly 84% of them seen only once. Sequences were derived from peripheral blood, sampled on day 0 of AZD1222 vaccination. The receptor source for this set is an adult in good health.

Points on this clone: At one of its ends the junction is not consistent with the germline gene, which may arise from a read error. V is TRBV4-2 and J is TRBJ1-3; D not resolved. Per the germline V gene, CDR1 is LGHNA and CDR2 is YNFKEQ. The CDR3 runs to 12 residues. Here the CDR3 reads CASSQDRETYHF. DNA of the CDR3: TGTGCCAGCAGCCAAGATCGGGAAACCTACCATTTT.

The chain uses TRBV7-9 and TRBJ2-2; D perhaps matches TRBD2 (6 bases). The V gene's germline CDR1 is SEHNR and CDR2 FQNEAQ (reference sequence). Trimming shortened V by 5 bases and J by 5 bases, and 12 bases separated the two germline ends. The CDR3 sequence is 14 residues long. For the CDR3, the DNA is TGTGCCAGCAGCCATTTCGCGGGGACCGGGGAGCTGTTTTTT. This gives the protein CASSHFAGTGELFF.

The V gene is TRBV7-9, the J gene TRBJ2-7; D might be TRBD1 (5 bases). Trimming pared 1 base from V and 0 bases from J, leaving 7 bases between. CDR3 length equals 14 residues. The germline V gene encodes CDR1 SEHNR and CDR2 FQNEAQ (reference sequence). The CDR3 sequence is CASSLGGNSYEQYF. As DNA, the CDR3 is TGTGCCAGCAGCTTAGGGGGCAACTCCTACGAGCAGTACTTC.

This chain uses TRBV5-1 with TRBJ1-4, with D uncertain. The germline CDR1 and CDR2 sequences are SGHRS and YFSETQ. Trimming took 0 bases from V and 4 from J, leaving 10 bases between them. The CDR3 consists of 15 residues. The DNA for the CDR3 is TGCGCCAGCAGCTTGGTGTCTGGGGTTAATGAAAAACTGTTTTTT. Protein product: CASSLVSGVNEKLFF.

This clone was picked up one time. The chain combines TRBV6-2 or TRBV6-3 with TRBJ1-5; D remains ambiguous. Germline V CDR1 and CDR2: MNHEY, SVGEGT. CDR3 size: 13 residues. The germline V and J ends were trimmed by 4 bases and 0 bases, with 4 bases remaining between them. CDR3 amino acids: CASSLGSNQPQHF. The CDR3, as DNA: TGTGCCAGCAGTTTGGGTAGCAATCAGCCCCAGCATTTT.

This clone has just a few counts. The J gene is TRBJ1-6, the V gene TRBV2, with 7 bases that match TRBD1. This CDR3 has 14 residues. Germline CDR1 SNHLY, CDR2 FYNNEI. V was pared by 7 bases and J by 8 bases, with 8 bases of the junction left unmatched. The DNA for the CDR3 is TGTGCCAGCACCCCGGGACAGTACTATTCACCCCTCCACTTT. This sequence encodes CASTPGQYYSPLHF.

The chain combines TRBV21-1 with TRBJ2-1. TRBV21-1 is a recognized pseudogene. CDR3 length: 17 amino acids. The CDR3 DNA follows: TGTGCCAGCAGCAAAGTAGGTACCAGTCGTTTATACAATGAGCAGTTCTTC. This sequence encodes CASSKVGTSRLYNEQFF.

The chain couples TRBV27 to TRBJ1-2; the match to TRBD1 covers 9 bases. V was pared by 4 bases and J by 4 bases, with 1 base of the junction left unmatched. Per germline, CDR1 MNHEY and CDR2 SMNVEV (reference sequence). The CDR3 has 13 residues. The CDR3 DNA reads TGTGCCAGCAGTTCGACAGGGGGCTATGGCTACACCTTC. Its protein is CASSSTGGYGYTF.

CDR3 in DNA: TGTGCCAGCAGCTTACCACTGTCCGTGCACCGGGGACTCAGCAATCAGCCCCAGCATTTT. The encoded protein is CASSLPLSVHRGLSNQPQHF. This chain links TRBV7-8 with TRBJ1-5, with D possibly matching TRBD1 (5 bases). The V end was cut by 2 bases, the J end by 1 base, with 24 bases between. The germline V gene has CDR1 SGHVS and CDR2 FQNEAQ. The CDR3 has 20 amino acids.

This rearrangement joins TRBV12-2 to TRBJ1-2; the listed D gene, TRBD1, was not tested against the DNA. TRBV12-2 is described as a pseudogene. The CDR3 is 13 residues long. For the CDR3, the DNA is TGTGCAAGTCGCCAGGACACAACCTATGGCTACACCTTC. This sequence encodes CASRQDTTYGYTF.

The V gene is TRBV5-1, the J gene TRBJ2-2; 7 nucleotides match TRBD2. V trimming: 4 bases; J trimming: 1 base; junction bases outside the gene matches: 7. The CDR3 is 16 amino acids. In germline, CDR1 is SGHRS, CDR2 YFSETQ. As DNA, the CDR3 is TGCGCCAGCAGCAGGCGTGGCGGGGGGAACACCGGGGAGCTGTTTTTT. Translation gives CASSRRGGGNTGELFF.

V is TRBV5-1 and J is TRBJ2-7; 8 bases agree with TRBD2. The CDR3 runs to 16 residues. Trimming took 2 bases from V and 0 from J; bases not matched to a gene: 7. CDR1 is SGHRS, CDR2 YFSETQ, per germline. The CDR3 loop is CASSFELADSSYEQYF. The CDR3 bases are TGCGCCAGCAGCTTTGAACTAGCGGATAGCTCCTACGAGCAGTACTTC.

The V and J genes are TRBV6-5 and TRBJ1-2; D is undetermined. Trimming took 0 bases from V and 2 from J, leaving 7 bases between them. The CDR3 is 14 residues long. The germline V gene has CDR1 MNHEY and CDR2 SVGAGI. CDR3 coding DNA: TGTGCCAGCAGTTACTCGACGGGGAACTATGGCTACACCTTC. Its protein product is CASSYSTGNYGYTF.

This clone was recorded only once. CDR3 bases: TGTGCCACCAGCGGTCGACTAACTGGGGCCAACGTCCTGACTTTC. Its translation is CATSGRLTGANVLTF. The V gene is TRBV15, the J gene TRBJ2-6; TRBD2 might be the D (5 bases). The CDR3 is 15 residues long. The germline gives CDR1 LNHNV, CDR2 YYDKDF (reference sequence). Trimming removed 5 bases from V and 2 bases from J, with 10 bases in between.

This clone has only one observation. In DNA form, the CDR3 reads TGTGCCAGCAGTTATGGACAAGCAGATACGCAGTATTTT. This codes for CASSYGQADTQYF. The chain has TRBV6-1 and TRBJ2-3; D is perhaps TRBD1 (5 bases). The CDR3 loop spans 13 amino acids. Trimming stripped 5 bases from V and 4 bases from J, with 10 bases between. From germline, CDR1 is MNHNS and CDR2 SASEGT.

The chain couples TRBV7-9 to TRBJ1-1; D gene unclear. Germline values: CDR1 SEHNR, CDR2 FQNEAQ (reference sequence). The V end lost 5 bases, the J end lost 3 bases, and 13 bases lay between the germline ends. The CDR3 covers 14 residues. The CDR3 sequence: CASSPVGGDTEAFF. The CDR3 nucleotides read TGTGCCAGCAGCCCCGTCGGAGGAGACACTGAAGCTTTCTTT. The full variable domain, its missing parts supplied by reference TRBV7-9 and TRBJ1-1, is DTGVSQNPRHKITKRGQNVTFRCDPISEHNRLYWYRQTLGQGPEFLTYFQNEAQLEKSRLLSDRFSAERPKGSFSTLEIQRTEQGDSAMYLCASSPVGGDTEAFFGQGTRLTVV.

The J gene is TRBJ1-2, the V gene TRBV13; 7 bases map to TRBD1. After removal of 0 bases from V and 6 bases from J, the junction contained 7 bases not matched to a gene. Germline V gene data show CDR1 as PRHDT and CDR2 as FYEKMQ (reference sequence). The CDR3 totals 15 residues. In DNA form, the CDR3 reads TGTGCCAGCAGCTTAGGCCCGCCAGGGGGAAATGGCTACACCTTC. Protein sequence: CASSLGPPGGNGYTF.

This clone was seen more than once but under ten times. This chain joins TRBV6-2 or TRBV6-3 and TRBJ2-6; no clear D. Between the trimmed V and J ends, which lost 5 bases and 0 bases, there was a span of 5 bases. This CDR3 comprises 14 residues. In germline, CDR1 is MNHEY, CDR2 SVGEGT. The CDR3 bases are TGTGCCAGCAGTCCAAGCTCTGGGGCCAACGTCCTGACTTTC. This gives the protein CASSPSSGANVLTF.

A word on this clone: Other DNA sequences within the sample encode an identical CDR3. J is TRBJ1-2 and V is TRBV19; weak D call: TRBD1 (5 bases). The CDR3 length is 16 residues. Germline V gene lookup returns CDR1 LNHDA and CDR2 SQIVND (reference sequence). Trimming stripped 0 bases from V and 7 bases from J, with 18 bases between. CDR3 coding DNA: TGTGCCAGTAGTATAGAGGGGCGGGGGGGGAGCGGTGGCTACACCTTC. This translates into CASSIEGRGGSGGYTF.

The chain links TRBV4-3 to TRBJ2-5; tentative D call: TRBD1 (5 bases). CDR3 length equals 16 residues. Germline V lookup: CDR1 LGHNA, CDR2 YSLEER. Between the trimmed V and J ends, which lost 0 bases and 5 bases, there was a span of 16 bases. DNA of the CDR3: TGCGCCAGCAGCCAAGAGTCAGGCGCAGGGCCGGAGACCCAGTACTTC. This translates into CASSQESGAGPETQYF.

This chain links TRBV11-2 with TRBJ2-2; 7 nucleotides line up with TRBD1. Germline lookup yields CDR1 SGHAT and CDR2 FQNNGV. The CDR3 spans 15 residues. V was pared by 2 bases and J by 1 base, with 1 base of the junction left unmatched. The CDR3: CASSLRQGNTGELFF. Written as DNA, the CDR3 is TGTGCCAGCAGCTTACGACAGGGGAACACCGGGGAGCTGTTTTTT.

The gene calls are TRBV10-3 and TRBJ1-1; 7 nucleotides agree with TRBD1. V was clipped by 4 bases and J by 1 base; unmatched bases: 3. The CDR3 loop spans 14 amino acids. Germline values: CDR1 ENHRY, CDR2 SYGVKD. The CDR3 bases are TGTGCCATCAGTGCGGGACAGAAGAACACTGAAGCTTTCTTT. Translated: CAISAGQKNTEAFF.

This chain links TRBV7-9 with TRBJ1-1; D unresolved. The germline gives CDR1 SEHNR, CDR2 FQNEAQ (reference sequence). This CDR3 is built from 14 residues. The ends were cut back, 3 bases at V and 8 bases at J, with 16 bases in the middle. Here the CDR3 reads CASSFPISGEEAFF. The CDR3 coding sequence is TGTGCCAGCAGCTTTCCCATCTCAGGCGAAGAAGCTTTCTTT.